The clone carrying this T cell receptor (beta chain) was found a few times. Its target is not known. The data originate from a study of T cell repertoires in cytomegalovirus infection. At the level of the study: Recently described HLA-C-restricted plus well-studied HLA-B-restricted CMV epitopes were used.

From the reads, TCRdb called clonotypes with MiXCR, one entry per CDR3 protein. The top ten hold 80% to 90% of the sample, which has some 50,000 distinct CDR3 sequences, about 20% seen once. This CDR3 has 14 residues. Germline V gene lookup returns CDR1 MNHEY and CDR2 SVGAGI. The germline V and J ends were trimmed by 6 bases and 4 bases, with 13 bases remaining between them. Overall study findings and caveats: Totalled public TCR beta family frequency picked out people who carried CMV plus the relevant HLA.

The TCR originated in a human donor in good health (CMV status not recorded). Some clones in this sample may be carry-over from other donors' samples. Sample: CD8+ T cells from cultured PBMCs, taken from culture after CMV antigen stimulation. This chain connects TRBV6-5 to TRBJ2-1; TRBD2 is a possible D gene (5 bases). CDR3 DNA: TGTGCCAGCAGCAGTCCTCAGCGGTACAATGAGCAGTTCTTC. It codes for CASSSPQRYNEQFF.